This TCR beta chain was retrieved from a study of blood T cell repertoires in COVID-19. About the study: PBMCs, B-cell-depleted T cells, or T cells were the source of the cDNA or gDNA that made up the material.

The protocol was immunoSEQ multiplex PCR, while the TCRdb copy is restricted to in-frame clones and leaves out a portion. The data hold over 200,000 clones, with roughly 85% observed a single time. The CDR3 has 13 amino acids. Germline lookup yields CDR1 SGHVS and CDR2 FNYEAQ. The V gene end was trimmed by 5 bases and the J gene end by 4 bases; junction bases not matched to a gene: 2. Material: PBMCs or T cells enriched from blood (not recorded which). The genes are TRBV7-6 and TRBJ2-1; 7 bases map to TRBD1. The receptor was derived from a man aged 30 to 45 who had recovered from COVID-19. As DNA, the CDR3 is TGTGCCAGCAGCCGGGACAGTTACAATGAGCAGTTCTTC. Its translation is CASSRDSYNEQFF.